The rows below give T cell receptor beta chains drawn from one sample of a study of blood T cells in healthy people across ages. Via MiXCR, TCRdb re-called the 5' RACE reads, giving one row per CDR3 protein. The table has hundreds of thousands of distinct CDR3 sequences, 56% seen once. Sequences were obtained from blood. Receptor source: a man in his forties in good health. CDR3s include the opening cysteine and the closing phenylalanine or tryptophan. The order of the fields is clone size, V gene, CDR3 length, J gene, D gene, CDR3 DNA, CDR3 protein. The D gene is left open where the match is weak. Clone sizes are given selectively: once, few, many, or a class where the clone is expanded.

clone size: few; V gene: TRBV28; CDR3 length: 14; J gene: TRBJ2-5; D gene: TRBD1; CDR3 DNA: TGTGCCAGCAGTGCGGACAGGATACAAGAGACCCAGTACTTC; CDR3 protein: CASSADRIQETQYF
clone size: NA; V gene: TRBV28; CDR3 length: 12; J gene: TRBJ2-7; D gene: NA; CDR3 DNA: TGTGCCAGCAGGGGGGTCCCCTACGAGCAGTACTTC; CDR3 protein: CASRGVPYEQYF
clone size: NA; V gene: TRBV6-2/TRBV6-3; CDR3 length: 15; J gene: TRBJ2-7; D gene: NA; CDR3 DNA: TGTGCCAGCAGTTACTCGAGGCGGAGACCCTACGAGCAGTACTTC; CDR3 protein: CASSYSRRRPYEQYF
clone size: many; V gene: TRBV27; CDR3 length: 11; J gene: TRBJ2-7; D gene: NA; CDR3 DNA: TGTGCCAGCAGTACCGCCTACGAGCAGTACTTC; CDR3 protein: CASSTAYEQYF
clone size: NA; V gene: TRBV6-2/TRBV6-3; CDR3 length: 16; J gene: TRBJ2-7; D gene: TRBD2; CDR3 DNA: TGTGCCAGCAGTTACTCAGGACTAGGCCGGAGTGGCGAGCAGTACTTC; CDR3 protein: CASSYSGLGRSGEQYF
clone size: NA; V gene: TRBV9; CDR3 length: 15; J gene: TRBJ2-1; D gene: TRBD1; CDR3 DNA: TGTGCCAGCAGCGGCTGGGGACAGGGCGAAGAGACCCAGTTCTTC; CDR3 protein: CASSGWGQGEETQFF
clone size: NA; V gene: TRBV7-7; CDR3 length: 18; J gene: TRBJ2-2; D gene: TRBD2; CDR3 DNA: TGTGCCAGCAGCTCCTTCCCCGGTGCGGGGGGTAACGCCGGGGAGCTGTTTTTT; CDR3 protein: CASSSFPGAGGNAGELFF
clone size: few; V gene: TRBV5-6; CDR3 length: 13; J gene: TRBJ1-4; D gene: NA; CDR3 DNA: TGTGCCAGCAGCGGGGAAGTGGGTGAAAAACTGTTTTTT; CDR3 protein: CASSGEVGEKLFF
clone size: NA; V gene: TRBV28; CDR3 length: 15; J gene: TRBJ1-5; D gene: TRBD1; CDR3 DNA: TGTGCCAGCAGTTACACCGACAGGGGTGCTCAGCCCCAGCATTTT; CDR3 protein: CASSYTDRGAQPQHF
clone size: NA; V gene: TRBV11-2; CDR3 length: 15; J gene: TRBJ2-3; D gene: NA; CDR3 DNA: TGTGCCAGCAGCCGCCGACTTACCGGTGTGGATACGCAGTATTTT; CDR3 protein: CASSRRLTGVDTQYF
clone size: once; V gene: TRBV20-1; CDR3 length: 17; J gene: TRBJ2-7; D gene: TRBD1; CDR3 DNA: TGCAGTGCTAGAGATCTTGACAGGGGGCCGGCCTCCTACGAGCAGTACTTC; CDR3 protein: CSARDLDRGPASYEQYF
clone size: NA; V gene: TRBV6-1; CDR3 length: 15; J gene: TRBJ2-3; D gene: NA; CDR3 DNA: TGTGCCAGCAGTGAGTTGGGGGCGATCGCAGATACGCAGTATTTT; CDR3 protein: CASSELGAIADTQYF
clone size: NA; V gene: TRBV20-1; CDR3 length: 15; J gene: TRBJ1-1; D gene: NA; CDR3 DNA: TGCAGTGCTAGAGATGACGTGGCGGGGAACACTGAAGCTTTCTTT; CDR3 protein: CSARDDVAGNTEAFF
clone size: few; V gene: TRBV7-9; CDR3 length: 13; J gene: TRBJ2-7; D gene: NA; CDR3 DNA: TGTGCCAGCGTTCGGGGGGCCCAAGACGAGCAGTACTTC; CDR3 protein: CASVRGAQDEQYF
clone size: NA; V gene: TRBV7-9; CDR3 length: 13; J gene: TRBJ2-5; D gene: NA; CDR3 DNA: TGTGCCAGCAGCTTAGACAGCGTGGAGACCCAGTACTTC; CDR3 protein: CASSLDSVETQYF
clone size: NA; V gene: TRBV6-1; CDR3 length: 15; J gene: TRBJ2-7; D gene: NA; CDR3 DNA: TGTGCCAGCAGTGAAACGGACCCTAGGATTTCCGAGCAGTACTTC; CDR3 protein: CASSETDPRISEQYF
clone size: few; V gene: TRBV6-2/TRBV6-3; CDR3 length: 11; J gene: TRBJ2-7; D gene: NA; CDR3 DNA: TGTGCCAGCAGATCGCCTTACGAGCAGTACTTC; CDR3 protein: CASRSPYEQYF
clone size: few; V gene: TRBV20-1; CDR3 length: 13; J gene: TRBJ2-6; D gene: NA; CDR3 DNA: TGCAGTGCTTCCGACTCTGGGGCCAACGTCCTGACTTTC; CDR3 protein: CSASDSGANVLTF
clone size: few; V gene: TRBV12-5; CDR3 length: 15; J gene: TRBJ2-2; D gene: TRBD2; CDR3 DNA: TGTGCTAGTGGTTCGCGACTAGCGGACACTGGGGAGCTGTTTTTT; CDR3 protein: CASGSRLADTGELFF
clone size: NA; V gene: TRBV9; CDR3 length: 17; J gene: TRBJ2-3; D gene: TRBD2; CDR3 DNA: TGTGCCAGCAGCGTAGCGATTGCGGGGGGGAACACAGATACGCAGTATTTT; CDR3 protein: CASSVAIAGGNTDTQYF
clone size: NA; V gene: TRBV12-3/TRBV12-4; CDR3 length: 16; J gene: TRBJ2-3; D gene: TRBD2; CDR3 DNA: TGTGCCAGCGGACTAGCGGGAAGGGTGGGCACAGATACGCAGTATTTT; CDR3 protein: CASGLAGRVGTDTQYF
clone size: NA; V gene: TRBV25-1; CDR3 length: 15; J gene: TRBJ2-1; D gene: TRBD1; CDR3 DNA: TGTGCCAGCAGTGAAACGAGACAGGGGGCTCGTGAGCAGTTCTTC; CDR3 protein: CASSETRQGAREQFF
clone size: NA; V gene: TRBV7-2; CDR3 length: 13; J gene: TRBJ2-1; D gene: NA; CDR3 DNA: TGTGCCAGCAGCTTTAGACAGAACAATGAGCAGTTCTTC; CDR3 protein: CASSFRQNNEQFF
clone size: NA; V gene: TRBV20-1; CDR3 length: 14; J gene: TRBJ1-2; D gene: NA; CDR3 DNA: TGCAGTGCTCACGGACCCCGGGAGAACTATGGCTACACCTTC; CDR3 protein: CSAHGPRENYGYTF
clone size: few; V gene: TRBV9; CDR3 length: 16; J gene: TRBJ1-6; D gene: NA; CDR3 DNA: TGTGCCAGCAGCCATCACAGGGCGTCCTATAATTCACCCCTCCACTTT; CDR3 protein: CASSHHRASYNSPLHF
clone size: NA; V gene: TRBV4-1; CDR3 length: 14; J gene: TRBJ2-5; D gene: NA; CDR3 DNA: TGCGCCAGCAGCCCGGGACCAGCCTACAATGAGCAGTACTTC; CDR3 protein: CASSPGPAYNEQYF
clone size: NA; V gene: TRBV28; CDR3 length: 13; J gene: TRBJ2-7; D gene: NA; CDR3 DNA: TGTGCCAGCAGTTCCCCAGGAAACTACGAGCAGTACTTC; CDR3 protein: CASSSPGNYEQYF
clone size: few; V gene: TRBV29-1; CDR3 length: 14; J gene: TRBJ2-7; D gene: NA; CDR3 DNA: TGCAGCGTTGAAGACCAGCCCGTAAGCGGCGAGCAGTACTTC; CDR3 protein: CSVEDQPVSGEQYF
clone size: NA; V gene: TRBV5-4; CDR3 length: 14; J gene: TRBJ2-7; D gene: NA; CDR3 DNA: TGTGCCAGCAGCTTGGCGGCAGGAACCTACGAGCAGTACTTC; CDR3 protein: CASSLAAGTYEQYF
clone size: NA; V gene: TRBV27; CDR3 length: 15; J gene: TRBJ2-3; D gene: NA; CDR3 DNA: TGTGCCAGCAGTCCGTGGACCGATAGCACAGATACGCAGTATTTT; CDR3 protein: CASSPWTDSTDTQYF
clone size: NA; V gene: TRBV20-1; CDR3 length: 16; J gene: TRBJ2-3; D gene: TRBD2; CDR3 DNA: TGCAGTGCTCCCCTGGGACTAGCGGGGGTCACAGTTACGCAGTATTTT; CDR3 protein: CSAPLGLAGVTVTQYF
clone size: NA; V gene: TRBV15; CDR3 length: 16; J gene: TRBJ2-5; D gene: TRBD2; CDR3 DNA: TGTGCCACCAGCAGAGATCCAGTGACTAGCGGAGAGACCCAGTACTTC; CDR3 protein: CATSRDPVTSGETQYF
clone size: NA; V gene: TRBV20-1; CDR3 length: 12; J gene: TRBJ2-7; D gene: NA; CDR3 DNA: TGCAGTGCTGAGGGCCCCTCCTACGAGCAGTACTTC; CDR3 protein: CSAEGPSYEQYF
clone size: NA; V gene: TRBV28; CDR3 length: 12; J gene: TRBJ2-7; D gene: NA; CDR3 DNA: TGTGCCAGTTGGACCCCAAAGGACGAGCAGTACTTC; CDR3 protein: CASWTPKDEQYF
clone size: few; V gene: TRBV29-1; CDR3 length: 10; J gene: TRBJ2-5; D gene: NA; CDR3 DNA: TGCAGCGTTGGAAGAGAGACCCAGTACTTC; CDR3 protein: CSVGRETQYF
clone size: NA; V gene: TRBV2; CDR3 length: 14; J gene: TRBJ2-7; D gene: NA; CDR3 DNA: TGTGCCAGCAGTGAGGTACAGGGAAACTACGAGCAGTACTTC; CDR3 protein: CASSEVQGNYEQYF
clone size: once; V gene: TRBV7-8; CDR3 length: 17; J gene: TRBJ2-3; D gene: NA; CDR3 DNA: TGTGCCAGCAGCTTATTCGGAGGGGCCACTAGCACAGATACGCAGTATTTT; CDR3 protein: CASSLFGGATSTDTQYF
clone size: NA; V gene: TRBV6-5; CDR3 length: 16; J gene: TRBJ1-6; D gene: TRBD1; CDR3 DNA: TGTGCCAGCAGTTACGCTCAGACAGGGTGGAATTCACCCCTCCACTTT; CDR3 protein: CASSYAQTGWNSPLHF
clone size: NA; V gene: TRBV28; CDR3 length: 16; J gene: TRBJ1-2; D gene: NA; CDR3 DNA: TGTGCCAGCAGTTCCCGAGGAGGGGGGTTAATAAATGGCTACACCTTC; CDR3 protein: CASSSRGGGLINGYTF
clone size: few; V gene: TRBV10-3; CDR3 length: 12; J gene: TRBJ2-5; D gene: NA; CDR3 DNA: TGTGCCATCAGTGACCTCGAGGAGACCCAGTACTTC; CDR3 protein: CAISDLEETQYF
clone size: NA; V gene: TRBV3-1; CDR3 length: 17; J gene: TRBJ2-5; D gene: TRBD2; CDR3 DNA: TGTGCCAGCAGCCAGTCTCCATGGCTAGCGGACCAAGAGACCCAGTACTTC; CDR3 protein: CASSQSPWLADQETQYF
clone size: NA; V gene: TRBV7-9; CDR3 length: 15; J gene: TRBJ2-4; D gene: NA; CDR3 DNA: TGTGCCAGCAGCTCAGTCAGTCTCGCCAAAAACATTCAGAACTTC; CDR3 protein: CASSSVSLAKNIQNF